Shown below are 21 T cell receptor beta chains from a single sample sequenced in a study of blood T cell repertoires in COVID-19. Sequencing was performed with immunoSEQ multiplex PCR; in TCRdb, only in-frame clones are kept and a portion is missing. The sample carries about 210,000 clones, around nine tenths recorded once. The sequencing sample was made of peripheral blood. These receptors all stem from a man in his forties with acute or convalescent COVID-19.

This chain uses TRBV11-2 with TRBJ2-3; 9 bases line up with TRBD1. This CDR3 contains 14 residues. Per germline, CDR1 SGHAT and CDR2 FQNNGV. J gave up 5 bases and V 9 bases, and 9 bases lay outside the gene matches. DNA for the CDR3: TGTGCCAGTGACCAGGACAGGGGAGTAGATACGCAGTATTTT. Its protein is CASDQDRGVDTQYF.

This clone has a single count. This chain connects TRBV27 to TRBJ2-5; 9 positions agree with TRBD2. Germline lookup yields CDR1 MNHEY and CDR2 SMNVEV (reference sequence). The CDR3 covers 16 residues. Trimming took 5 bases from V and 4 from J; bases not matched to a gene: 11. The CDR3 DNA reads TGTGCCAGCAGTCGCGGGACTAGCCCTAGGGGAGAGACCCAGTACTTC. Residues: CASSRGTSPRGETQYF.

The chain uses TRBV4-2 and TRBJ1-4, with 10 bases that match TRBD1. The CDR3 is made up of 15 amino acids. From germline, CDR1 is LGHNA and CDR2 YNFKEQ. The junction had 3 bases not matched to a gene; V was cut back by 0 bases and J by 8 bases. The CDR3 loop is CASSQDGTGDEKLFF. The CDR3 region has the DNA TGTGCCAGCAGCCAAGACGGGACAGGGGACGAAAAACTGTTTTTT.

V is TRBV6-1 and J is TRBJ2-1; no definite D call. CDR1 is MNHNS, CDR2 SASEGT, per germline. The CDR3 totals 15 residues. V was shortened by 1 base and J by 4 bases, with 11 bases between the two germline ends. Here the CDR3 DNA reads TGTGCCAGCAGTGAAGACAGAAATCGATACAATGAGCAGTTCTTC. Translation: CASSEDRNRYNEQFF.

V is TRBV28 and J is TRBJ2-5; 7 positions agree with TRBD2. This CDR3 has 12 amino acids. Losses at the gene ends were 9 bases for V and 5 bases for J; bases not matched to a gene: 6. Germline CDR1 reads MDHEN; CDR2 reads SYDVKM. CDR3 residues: CASKRERETQYF. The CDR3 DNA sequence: TGTGCCAGTAAGCGGGAACGGGAGACCCAGTACTTC.

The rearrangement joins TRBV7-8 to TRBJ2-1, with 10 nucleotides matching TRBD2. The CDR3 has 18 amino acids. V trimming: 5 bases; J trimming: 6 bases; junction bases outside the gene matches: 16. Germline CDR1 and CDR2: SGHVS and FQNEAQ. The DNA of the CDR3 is TGTGCCAGCAGCCCAGGGTCTATTAGCGGGGGGCCCCTCAATGAGCAGTTCTTC. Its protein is CASSPGSISGGPLNEQFF.

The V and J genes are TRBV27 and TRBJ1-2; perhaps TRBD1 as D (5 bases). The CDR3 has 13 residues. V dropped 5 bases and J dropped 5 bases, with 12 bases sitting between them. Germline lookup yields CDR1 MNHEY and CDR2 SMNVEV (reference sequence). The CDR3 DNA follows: TGTGCCAGCAGTCGACAGCAAGAGTATGGCTACACCTTC. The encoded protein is CASSRQQEYGYTF.

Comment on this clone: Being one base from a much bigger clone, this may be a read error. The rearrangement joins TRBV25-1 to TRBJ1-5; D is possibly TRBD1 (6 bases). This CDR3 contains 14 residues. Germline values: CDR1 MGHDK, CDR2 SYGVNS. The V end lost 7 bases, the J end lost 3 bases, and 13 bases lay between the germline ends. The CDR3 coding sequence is TGTGCCAGCAAGATAGGGGGGGACAATCAGCCCCAGCATTTT. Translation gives CASKIGGDNQPQHF.

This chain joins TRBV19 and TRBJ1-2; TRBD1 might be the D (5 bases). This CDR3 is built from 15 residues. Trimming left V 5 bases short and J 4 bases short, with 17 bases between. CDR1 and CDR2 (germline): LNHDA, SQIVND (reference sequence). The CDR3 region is CASSLNPTGIYGYTF. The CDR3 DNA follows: TGTGCCAGTAGTCTCAACCCTACAGGCATCTATGGCTACACCTTC.

The CDR3 protein is CASSFVAGEIGGTGELFF. The CDR3 DNA is TGTGCCAGCAGCTTTGTGGCGGGCGAAATAGGGGGCACCGGGGAGCTGTTTTTT. V gene TRBV7-2 combines with J gene TRBJ2-2, with D possibly matching TRBD1 (6 bases). The CDR3 runs to 18 residues. Germline lookup yields CDR1 SGHTA and CDR2 FQGNSA. V lost 3 bases and J lost 4, with 21 bases in between.

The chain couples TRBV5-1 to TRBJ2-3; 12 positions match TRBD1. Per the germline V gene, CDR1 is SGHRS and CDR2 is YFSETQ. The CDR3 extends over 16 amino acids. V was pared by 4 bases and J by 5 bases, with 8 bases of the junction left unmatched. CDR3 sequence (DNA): TGCGCCAGCAGCCCAGCGGGACAGGGGGCAATAGATACGCAGTATTTT. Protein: CASSPAGQGAIDTQYF. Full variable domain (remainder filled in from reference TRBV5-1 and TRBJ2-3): KAGVTQTPRYLIKTRGQQVTLSCSPISGHRSVSWYQQTPGQGLQFLFEYFSETQRNKGNFPGRFSGRQFSNSRSEMNVSTLELGDSALYLCASSPAGQGAIDTQYFGPGTRLTVL.

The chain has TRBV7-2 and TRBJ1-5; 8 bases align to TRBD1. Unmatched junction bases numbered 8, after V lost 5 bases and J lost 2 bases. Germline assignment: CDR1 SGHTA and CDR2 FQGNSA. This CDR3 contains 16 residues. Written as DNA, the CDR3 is TGTGCCAGCAGCCCACTCCAGGGGGCCCGCAATCAGCCCCAGCATTTT. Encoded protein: CASSPLQGARNQPQHF.

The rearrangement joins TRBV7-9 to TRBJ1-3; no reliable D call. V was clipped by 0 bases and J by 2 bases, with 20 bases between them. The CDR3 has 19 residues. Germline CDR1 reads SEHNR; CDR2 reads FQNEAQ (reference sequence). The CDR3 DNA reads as TGTGCCAGCAGCTTAGCGATGGAGGGTGAGGTCCTTGCTGGAAACACCATATATTTT. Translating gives CASSLAMEGEVLAGNTIYF.

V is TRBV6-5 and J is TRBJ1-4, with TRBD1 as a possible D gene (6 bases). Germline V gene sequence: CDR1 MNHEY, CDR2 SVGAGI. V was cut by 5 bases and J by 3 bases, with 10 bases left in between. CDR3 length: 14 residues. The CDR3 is CASSRTVPNEKLFF. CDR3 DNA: TGTGCCAGCAGTCGGACAGTTCCTAATGAAAAACTGTTTTTT.

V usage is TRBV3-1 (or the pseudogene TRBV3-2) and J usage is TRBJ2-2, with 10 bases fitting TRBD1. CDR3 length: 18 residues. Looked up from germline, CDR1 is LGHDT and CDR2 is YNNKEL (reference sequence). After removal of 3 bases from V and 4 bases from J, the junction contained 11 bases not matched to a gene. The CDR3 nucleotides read TGTGCCAGCAGCCACGCGACCGGGACAGGGGTTAGCACCGGGGAGCTGTTTTTT. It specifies CASSHATGTGVSTGELFF.

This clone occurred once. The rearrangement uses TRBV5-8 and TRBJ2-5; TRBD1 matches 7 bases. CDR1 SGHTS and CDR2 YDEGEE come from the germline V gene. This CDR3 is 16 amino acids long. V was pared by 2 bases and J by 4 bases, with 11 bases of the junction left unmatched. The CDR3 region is CASSFGKGATRETQYF. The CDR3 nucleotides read TGTGCCAGCAGCTTCGGAAAGGGGGCTACACGAGAGACCCAGTACTTC.

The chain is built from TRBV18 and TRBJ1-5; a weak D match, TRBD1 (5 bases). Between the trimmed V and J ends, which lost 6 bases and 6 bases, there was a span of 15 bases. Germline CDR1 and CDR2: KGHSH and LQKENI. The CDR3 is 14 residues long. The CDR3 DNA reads TGTGCCAGCTCTCTATTGGGGGGTGCTCAGCCCCAGCATTTT. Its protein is CASSLLGGAQPQHF.

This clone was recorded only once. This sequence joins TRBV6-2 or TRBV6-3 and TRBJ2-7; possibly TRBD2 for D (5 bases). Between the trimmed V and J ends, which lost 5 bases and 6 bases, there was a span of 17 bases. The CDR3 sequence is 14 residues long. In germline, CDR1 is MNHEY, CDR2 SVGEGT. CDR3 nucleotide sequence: TGTGCCAGCAGTCCCATCGGGGTACGGTCCGAGCAGTACTTC. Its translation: CASSPIGVRSEQYF.

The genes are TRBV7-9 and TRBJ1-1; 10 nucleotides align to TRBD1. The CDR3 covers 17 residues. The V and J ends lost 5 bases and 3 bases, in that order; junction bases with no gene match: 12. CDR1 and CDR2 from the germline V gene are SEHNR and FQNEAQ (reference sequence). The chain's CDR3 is CASSPSRDRGWDTEAFF. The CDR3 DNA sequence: TGTGCCAGCAGCCCATCCCGGGACAGGGGATGGGACACTGAAGCTTTCTTT.

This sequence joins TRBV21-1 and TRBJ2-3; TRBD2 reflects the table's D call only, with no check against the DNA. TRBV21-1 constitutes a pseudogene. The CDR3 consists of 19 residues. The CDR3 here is CASSKEKSRPGGSTDTQYF. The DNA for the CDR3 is TGTGCCAGCAGCAAAGAAAAGAGCAGGCCGGGGGGGAGCACAGATACGCAGTATTTT.

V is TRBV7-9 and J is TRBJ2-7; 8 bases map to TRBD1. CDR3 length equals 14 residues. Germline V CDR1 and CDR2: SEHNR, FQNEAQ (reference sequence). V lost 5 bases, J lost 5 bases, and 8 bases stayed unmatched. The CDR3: CASSPPDRENEQYF. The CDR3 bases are TGTGCCAGCAGCCCCCCGGACAGGGAAAACGAGCAGTACTTC.